These 14 T cell receptor beta chains originate from one sample sequenced in a study of shared clonotypes between healthy human individuals. TCRdb keeps only in-frame clones here, not all; method: immunoSEQ multiplex PCR. Among hundreds of thousands of clones listed, about three quarters were seen once. The sequenced sample consisted of memory CD4+ T cells sorted from blood. Sample subset: CD45RA-negative fraction. These TCRs come from a woman younger than 45 in good health.

The J gene is TRBJ2-3, the V gene TRBV6-1; no reliable D call. Germline V gene data show CDR1 as MNHNS and CDR2 as SASEGT. CDR3 size: 14 residues. The V end lost 7 bases, the J end lost 2 bases, and 13 bases lay between the germline ends. The CDR3 sequence is CASTRNGVTDTQYF. In DNA form, the CDR3 reads TGTGCCAGCACTCGAAACGGTGTCACAGATACGCAGTATTTT.

The chain is built from TRBV9 and TRBJ2-1; the match to TRBD2 covers 11 bases. The CDR3 sequence is 15 residues long. Losses at the gene ends were 3 bases for V and 7 bases for J; bases not matched to a gene: 6. Germline V gene sequence: CDR1 SGDLS, CDR2 YYNGEE. The chain's CDR3 is CASSAASGRTNEQFF. CDR3 bases: TGTGCCAGCAGCGCCGCTAGCGGGAGGACAAATGAGCAGTTCTTC.

The CDR3 region has the DNA TGTGCCAGCTCACCAATGGGGGCCAGGGAAAAACTGTTTTTT. Its translation: CASSPMGAREKLFF. The chain carries TRBV18 and TRBJ1-4, with D maybe TRBD1 (6 bases). V lost 2 bases and J 8 bases, leaving 12 bases between the germline ends. The CDR3 covers 14 residues. Germline-derived CDR1 and CDR2 are KGHSH and LQKENI.

This chain links TRBV30 with TRBJ2-7, with 11 bases that match TRBD2. CDR1 is GTSNPN, CDR2 SVGIG, per germline (reference sequence). J was trimmed by 7 bases and V by 1 base; bases with no gene match: 6. CDR3 size: 14 residues. The CDR3 sequence: CAWSAGLAGGEQYF. The CDR3 DNA reads TGTGCCTGGAGTGCAGGGCTAGCGGGAGGAGAGCAGTACTTC.

This clone has just a few counts. The rearrangement uses TRBV7-9 and TRBJ2-7; D possibly corresponds to TRBD2 (5 bases). Trimming shortened V by 7 bases and J by 2 bases, and 21 bases separated the two germline ends. Germline assignment: CDR1 SEHNR and CDR2 FQNEAQ (reference sequence). This CDR3 contains 16 residues. CDR3 sequence (DNA): TGTGCCAGCATCCCCCAAAGCGGAAGCCCCACCTACGAGCAGTACTTC. This sequence encodes CASIPQSGSPTYEQYF.

This rearrangement joins TRBV7-8 to TRBJ1-1, with TRBD1 matching over 9 bases. Germline lookup yields CDR1 SGHVS and CDR2 FQNEAQ. The CDR3 spans 15 residues. V was clipped by 3 bases and J by 1 base; unmatched bases: 3. CDR3 in DNA: TGTGCCAGCAGCTTTTGGACAGGGGAGAACACTGAAGCTTTCTTT. It encodes CASSFWTGENTEAFF.

The chain has TRBV18 and TRBJ2-2, with 9 bases lining up with TRBD2. J was trimmed by 6 bases and V by 2 bases; bases with no gene match: 10. This CDR3 is 17 amino acids long. Germline V gene lookup returns CDR1 KGHSH and CDR2 LQKENI. The DNA for the CDR3 is TGTGCCAGCTCACCATCGATTAGCGGGAGTCGTTCCGGGGAGCTGTTTTTT. The encoded protein is CASSPSISGSRSGELFF.

The chain recombines TRBV27 with TRBJ1-2, with a weak D call TRBD1 (6 bases). Germline CDR1 and CDR2: MNHEY and SMNVEV (reference sequence). Deletions cut 6 bases from V and 7 bases from J, with 15 bases between. CDR3 length equals 13 residues. The CDR3 here is CASSPRRGGGYTF. Written as DNA, the CDR3 is TGTGCCAGCAGCCCCAGGAGGGGGGGTGGCTACACCTTC.

The chain joins TRBV29-1 to TRBJ2-5; D is perhaps TRBD1 or TRBD2 (5 bases each). The V end was cut by 7 bases, the J end by 6 bases, with 12 bases between. CDR3 length: 11 amino acids. Germline V gives CDR1 SQVTM, CDR2 ANQGSEA. This CDR3 is CSGDQEQTQYF. The CDR3 DNA reads as TGCAGCGGGGACCAAGAGCAGACCCAGTACTTC.

A remark on this clone: A clone one base away is much larger, so this may be a read error. This same CDR3 is encoded by further DNA sequences in the sample. The rearrangement joins TRBV5-1 to TRBJ2-7; 8 nucleotides agree with TRBD1. The CDR3 has 14 amino acids. V was pared by 4 bases and J by 0 bases, with 3 bases of the junction left unmatched. Looked up from germline, CDR1 is SGHRS and CDR2 is YFSETQ. For the CDR3, the DNA is TGCGCCAGCAGCCTGGGACAGGACTCCTACGAGCAGTACTTC. The encoded protein is CASSLGQDSYEQYF.

The rearrangement uses TRBV11-2 and TRBJ2-2, with D possibly being TRBD2 (7 bases). Germline CDR1 reads SGHAT; CDR2 reads FQNNGV. V gave up 6 bases and J gave up 10 bases, with 18 bases separating them. This CDR3 has 14 amino acids. This CDR3 reads CASSLGGRAEELFF. Written as DNA, the CDR3 is TGTGCCAGCAGTCTAGGGGGGAGGGCTGAGGAGCTGTTTTTT. Based on the CDR3 plus reference TRBV11-2 and TRBJ2-2, the full variable domain is EAGVAQSPRYKIIEKRQSVAFWCNPISGHATLYWYQQILGQGPKLLIQFQNNGVVDDSQLPKDRFSAERLKGVDSTLKIQPAKLEDSAVYLCASSLGGRAEELFFGEGSRLTVL.

In DNA, the CDR3 is TGCACCAGCAGCCCACATTGGCGACGAGGCAATGAGCAGTTCTTC. This codes for CTSSPHWRRGNEQFF. This chain links TRBV1 with TRBJ2-1; no DNA check was done on the table's D call, TRBD2. TRBV1 is assigned pseudogene status. The CDR3 extends over 15 amino acids.

The table lists this clone with a few counts. The chain uses TRBV7-6 and TRBJ2-7, with D tentatively TRBD1 (6 bases). This CDR3 contains 16 residues. CDR1 is SGHVS and CDR2 is FNYEAQ in the germline V gene. V was trimmed by 5 bases and J by 2 bases, leaving 19 bases between them. CDR3 DNA: TGTGCCAGCAGCCCCGGGACAAATATCAATGCCTACGAGCAGTACTTC. Encoded protein: CASSPGTNINAYEQYF.

The rearrangement joins TRBV2 to TRBJ2-1, with D possibly TRBD2 on 5 matching bases. Germline V CDR1 and CDR2: SNHLY, FYNNEI. The CDR3 totals 13 residues. V gave up 6 bases and J gave up 0 bases, with 6 bases separating them. CDR3 in DNA: TGTGCCAGCAGGAGGGACTCCTACAATGAGCAGTTCTTC. As protein: CASRRDSYNEQFF. The full variable domain, rest sourced from reference TRBV2 and TRBJ2-1, is EPEVTQTPSHQVTQMGQEVILRCVPISNHLYFYWYRQILGQKVEFLVSFYNNEISEKSEIFDDQFSVERPDGSNFTLKIRSTKLEDSAMYFCASRRDSYNEQFFGPGTRLTVL.